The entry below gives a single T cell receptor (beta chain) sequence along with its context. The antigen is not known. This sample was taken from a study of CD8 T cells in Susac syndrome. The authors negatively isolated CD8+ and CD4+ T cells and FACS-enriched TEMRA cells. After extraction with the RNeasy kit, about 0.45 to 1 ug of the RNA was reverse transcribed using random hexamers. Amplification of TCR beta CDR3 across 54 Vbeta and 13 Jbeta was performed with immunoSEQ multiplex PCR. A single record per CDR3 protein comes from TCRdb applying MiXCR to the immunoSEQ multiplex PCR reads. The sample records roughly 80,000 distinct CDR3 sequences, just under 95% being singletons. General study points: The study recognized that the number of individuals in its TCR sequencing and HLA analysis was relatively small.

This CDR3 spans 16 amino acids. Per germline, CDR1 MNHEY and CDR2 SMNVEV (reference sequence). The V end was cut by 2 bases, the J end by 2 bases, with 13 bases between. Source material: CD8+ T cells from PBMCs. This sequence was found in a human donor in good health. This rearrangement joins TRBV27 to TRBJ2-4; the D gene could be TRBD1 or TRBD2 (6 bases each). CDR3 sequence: CASSLRRGKPKNIQYF. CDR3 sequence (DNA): TGTGCCAGCAGTTTACGGAGGGGGAAACCCAAAAACATTCAGTACTTC.